This entry concerns a single T cell receptor (beta chain). Its antigen is as yet unknown. Per germline, CDR1 SGHDN and CDR2 FVKESK. The V end lost 0 bases, the J end lost 6 bases, and 9 bases lay between the germline ends. This CDR3 has 15 residues. The data were obtained in a study of identifying expanded T cells in peripheral blood. Study observations and caveats: Roughly two-week clone count variance significantly increased as total template count grew.

The assay was immunoSEQ multiplex PCR, and TCRdb's table has in-frame clones only and misses some. The sample contains 100,000 or so clones, approximately 90% of which appear only once. The sequenced sample was blood. This clonotype was obtained from a person aged 18-69 years in good health. V gene TRBV14 combines with J gene TRBJ1-6; no firm D call. Here the CDR3 DNA reads TGTGCCAGCAGCCAAGATGGCGGGAGTAATTCACCCCTCCACTTT. Translation gives CASSQDGGSNSPLHF.